Listed below are T cell receptor beta chains from one sample, sequenced in a study of blood T cells in healthy people across ages. TCRdb re-called the 5' RACE reads with MiXCR, one entry per CDR3 protein. The sample has around 1,500,000 distinct CDR3 sequences, 35% to 45% seen once. Sequencing used blood. Receptor source: a woman in her late teens or twenties in good health. Both conserved end residues are part of each CDR3. A D gene is named only where the DNA matches it firmly. Only some rows state a clone size, as once, few, many or a class for expanded clones.

D gene,J gene,clone size,V gene,CDR3 protein,CDR3 DNA
.,TRBJ2-7,.,TRBV5-1,CASNVTGSYEQYF,TGCGCCAGCAACGTTACAGGGTCCTACGAGCAGTACTTC
.,TRBJ2-3,.,TRBV6-5,CASRLTRSDTQYF,TGTGCCAGCAGGCTGACTCGCTCAGATACGCAGTATTTT
.,TRBJ2-7,.,TRBV12-3/TRBV12-4,CASSMRDEQYF,TGTGCCAGCAGTATGAGGGACGAGCAGTACTTC
.,TRBJ1-4,.,TRBV12-1,CASSATEPLGKLFF,TGTGCCAGCAGCGCGACAGAACCTCTAGGAAAACTGTTTTTT
TRBD1,TRBJ2-5,.,TRBV6-5,CASSKGGAIQETQYF,TGTGCCAGCAGTAAAGGGGGCGCAATTCAAGAGACCCAGTACTTC
TRBD2,TRBJ2-3,few,TRBV29-1,CSVGRTSDTQYF,TGCAGCGTTGGGAGGACTAGCGATACGCAGTATTTT
.,TRBJ2-2,.,TRBV12-3/TRBV12-4,CASSGGGNTGELFF,TGTGCCAGCAGCGGGGGAGGGAACACCGGGGAGCTGTTTTTT
TRBD1,TRBJ1-2,.,TRBV7-9,CASSLEDRGSYGHTF,TGTGCCAGCAGCTTAGAGGACAGGGGCAGCTATGGCCACACCTTC
TRBD2,TRBJ2-7,few,TRBV5-1,CASSLDAGVSYEQYF,TGCGCCAGCAGCTTGGATGCGGGAGTGTCCTACGAGCAGTACTTC
TRBD2,TRBJ2-1,few,TRBV9,CASSTSLAGVGEQFF,TGTGCCAGCAGCACGTCTCTAGCGGGAGTGGGTGAGCAGTTCTTC
.,TRBJ1-2,few,TRBV3-1,CASSQDARVAYGYTF,TGTGCCAGCAGCCAAGATGCCAGGGTGGCCTATGGCTACACCTTC
TRBD1,TRBJ2-3,few,TRBV12-3/TRBV12-4,CASTKRRTGSVLQDTQYF,TGTGCCAGCACCAAAAGGCGGACAGGGTCCGTTTTGCAAGATACGCAGTATTTT
TRBD2,TRBJ2-1,few,TRBV6-2/TRBV6-3,CASTPLKGLAREQFF,TGTGCCAGCACTCCATTGAAGGGACTAGCAAGGGAGCAGTTCTTC
.,TRBJ2-1,many,TRBV6-1,CASSEGNEQFF,TGTGCCAGCAGTGAAGGCAATGAGCAGTTCTTC
TRBD1,TRBJ1-1,.,TRBV20-1,CSARDYRGPMNTEAFF,TGCAGTGCTAGAGATTACAGGGGCCCGATGAACACTGAAGCTTTCTTT
TRBD1,TRBJ2-7,.,TRBV6-6,CASTMGGQGAEQYF,TGTGCCAGCACCATGGGGGGACAGGGGGCCGAGCAGTACTTC
.,TRBJ1-2,.,TRBV12-3/TRBV12-4,CASSLMGATLIYGYTF,TGTGCCAGCAGTTTGATGGGGGCAACTTTAATCTATGGCTACACCTTC
.,TRBJ2-5,.,TRBV20-1,CSARDGARVYQETQYF,TGCAGTGCTAGAGATGGGGCAAGAGTGTACCAAGAGACCCAGTACTTC
.,TRBJ2-3,.,TRBV12-3/TRBV12-4,CASSLDSLRTDTQYF,TGTGCCAGCAGTTTAGACAGTCTCCGCACAGATACGCAGTATTTT
.,TRBJ2-3,few,TRBV3-1,CASSNSLGSSTDTQYF,TGTGCCAGCAGCAACTCCTTGGGCTCTAGCACAGATACGCAGTATTTT
TRBD1,TRBJ1-4,.,TRBV19,CASTYGQGDPEGEKLFF,TGTGCCAGTACCTACGGACAGGGTGACCCGGAGGGGGAAAAACTGTTTTTT
.,TRBJ2-3,.,TRBV28,CASSLFDRSTDTQYF,TGTGCCAGCAGTTTATTCGACAGAAGCACAGATACGCAGTATTTT
.,TRBJ1-5,.,TRBV4-1,CASSQRTPPNQPQHF,TGCGCCAGCAGCCAAAGGACACCCCCCAATCAGCCCCAGCATTTT
TRBD2,TRBJ2-7,few,TRBV9,CASSHTGTSYEQYF,TGTGCCAGCAGCCACACCGGGACTAGCTACGAGCAGTACTTC
TRBD2,TRBJ2-1,.,TRBV2,CAGLRVGTSGIRRRQFF,TGTGCCGGACTTAGGGTTGGGACTAGCGGAATCCGACGGAGACAGTTCTTC
.,TRBJ1-5,.,TRBV15,CATSRDFSQPQHF,TGTGCCACCAGCAGAGATTTTAGTCAGCCCCAGCATTTT
.,TRBJ1-2,.,TRBV6-5,CASSSAGMGYTF,TGTGCCAGCAGCTCGGCAGGGATGGGCTACACCTTC
.,TRBJ2-7,.,TRBV5-1,CASSLETRTDYEQYF,TGCGCCAGCAGCTTGGAAACCCGGACAGACTACGAGCAGTACTTC
.,TRBJ1-2,.,TRBV2,CASRAGVNGYTF,TGTGCCAGCAGAGCAGGGGTGAATGGCTACACCTTC
TRBD2,TRBJ2-7,.,TRBV7-2,CASSGTSGGLYEQYF,TGTGCCAGCAGCGGGACTAGCGGGGGGCTCTACGAGCAGTACTTC
.,TRBJ2-3,.,TRBV6-5,CASSDYSTDTQYF,TGTGCCAGCAGCGATTATAGCACAGATACGCAGTATTTT
TRBD2,TRBJ2-2,.,TRBV6-1,CAIPALAGLSNTGELFF,TGTGCCATCCCCGCACTAGCGGGCTTATCGAACACCGGGGAGCTGTTTTTT
TRBD2,TRBJ2-1,.,TRBV24-1,CATSDLKRGGYNEQFF,TGTGCCACCAGTGATTTGAAGCGGGGCGGATACAATGAGCAGTTCTTC
.,TRBJ2-3,.,TRBV20-1,CSALAGTQSDTQYF,TGCAGTGCCTTAGCAGGAACCCAGAGCGATACGCAGTATTTT
.,TRBJ2-2,.,TRBV5-1,CASSLETQNTGELFF,TGCGCCAGCAGCTTGGAGACTCAGAACACCGGGGAGCTGTTTTTT
.,TRBJ2-7,.,TRBV20-1,CSAQDRTPTYEQYF,TGCAGTGCCCAGGACAGAACCCCAACCTACGAGCAGTACTTC
.,TRBJ2-7,.,TRBV4-1,CASSPRVGAYEQYF,TGCGCCAGCAGCCCACGGGTCGGGGCCTACGAGCAGTACTTC
.,TRBJ1-5,once,TRBV20-1,CSARGESVGQPQHF,TGCAGTGCTAGAGGGGAATCGGTCGGTCAGCCCCAGCATTTT
TRBD1,TRBJ2-7,few,TRBV10-3,CAISDPGGQHSYEQYF,TGTGCCATCAGTGACCCAGGGGGCCAGCATTCCTACGAGCAGTACTTC
.,TRBJ2-5,.,TRBV6-2/TRBV6-3,CASSSYRADERYF,TGTGCCAGCAGTTCGTACAGGGCGGATGAGCGGTACTTC
.,TRBJ1-5,few,TRBV20-1,CSATPGHANQPQHF,TGCAGTGCTACCCCAGGTCACGCAAATCAGCCCCAGCATTTT
.,TRBJ1-6,.,TRBV20-1,CSAKPDRINNSPLHF,TGCAGTGCCAAGCCTGATAGGATTAATAATTCACCCCTCCACTTT
.,TRBJ2-3,.,TRBV20-1,CSARRGNPTDTRYF,TGCAGTGCTAGGCGCGGGAACCCCACAGATACGCGGTATTTT
.,TRBJ2-1,few,TRBV5-1,CASSSSGVPLYNEQFF,TGCGCCAGCAGCTCGTCGGGGGTTCCACTCTACAATGAGCAGTTCTTC
.,TRBJ2-5,.,TRBV6-5,CASSYSPASQETQYF,TGTGCCAGCAGTTACTCACCCGCGAGCCAAGAGACCCAGTACTTC
TRBD2,TRBJ2-1,.,TRBV20-1,CSARGTLAGGYNEQFF,TGCAGTGCTAGGGGCACTCTAGCGGGGGGGTACAATGAGCAGTTCTTC
TRBD1,TRBJ2-7,.,TRBV12-3/TRBV12-4,CASSVRTGHEQYF,TGTGCCAGCAGTGTCAGGACAGGTCATGAGCAGTACTTC
TRBD2,TRBJ2-1,few,TRBV7-3,CASSFPGGPNNEQFF,TGTGCCAGCAGCTTCCCGGGGGGGCCAAACAATGAGCAGTTCTTC
.,TRBJ1-1,.,TRBV29-1,CSVAGGRVKNTEAFF,TGCAGCGTTGCGGGGGGCAGGGTTAAGAACACTGAAGCTTTCTTT
TRBD1,TRBJ2-4,.,TRBV6-5,CASSYGGQGTKNIQYF,TGTGCCAGCAGTTACGGGGGACAGGGAACCAAAAACATTCAGTACTTC
.,TRBJ2-7,few,TRBV3-1,CASSQEARMVHEQYF,TGTGCCAGCAGCCAAGAGGCCCGTATGGTTCACGAGCAGTACTTC
.,TRBJ2-1,.,TRBV6-5,CASSPTIEEEQFF,TGTGCCAGCAGCCCGACTATCGAGGAGGAGCAGTTCTTC
TRBD1,TRBJ2-7,few,TRBV6-1,CASGLGTGGYEQYF,TGTGCCAGCGGACTCGGGACAGGGGGTTACGAGCAGTACTTC
.,TRBJ2-7,few,TRBV28,CASSQQVSYEQYF,TGTGCCAGCAGTCAACAGGTTAGCTACGAGCAGTACTTC
.,TRBJ2-1,.,TRBV7-9,CASSSRGLSINEQFF,TGTGCCAGCAGCTCCCGGGGGCTCAGCATCAATGAGCAGTTCTTC
TRBD1,TRBJ2-7,few,TRBV10-3,CATVGTGRYEQYF,TGTGCCACGGTCGGGACAGGCCGTTACGAGCAGTACTTC
TRBD1,TRBJ1-1,.,TRBV7-9,CASSFWTGQNTEAFF,TGTGCCAGCAGCTTTTGGACAGGACAGAACACTGAAGCTTTCTTT
.,TRBJ2-1,.,TRBV6-1,CASSQSSADNEQFF,TGTGCCAGCAGCCAAAGTAGCGCTGACAATGAGCAGTTCTTC
.,TRBJ2-1,.,TRBV20-1,CSARERHSSYNEQFF,TGCAGTGCTAGAGAACGCCACAGCTCCTACAATGAGCAGTTCTTC
TRBD1,TRBJ1-2,.,TRBV14,CASSQTRQGGYTF,TGTGCCAGCAGCCAAACCAGACAGGGTGGCTACACCTTC